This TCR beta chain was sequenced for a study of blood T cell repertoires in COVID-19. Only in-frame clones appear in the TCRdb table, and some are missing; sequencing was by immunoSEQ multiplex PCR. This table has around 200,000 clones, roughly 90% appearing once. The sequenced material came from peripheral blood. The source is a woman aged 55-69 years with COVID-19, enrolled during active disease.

CDR3: CASSQSIRTGINNEQFF. The CDR3 region has the DNA TGCGCCAGCAGCCAAAGCATACGGACAGGGATAAACAATGAGCAGTTCTTC. This rearrangement joins TRBV4-3 to TRBJ2-1; 8 bases line up with TRBD1. The CDR3 is made up of 17 amino acids. V lost 2 bases, J lost 5 bases, and 11 bases stayed unmatched. The germline CDR1 and CDR2 sequences are LGHNA and YSLEER.